The 5 T cell receptor beta chains reported below all come from one sample, sequenced in a study of CXCR3-negative and CXCR3-positive naive CD8 T cells (dated by TCRdb to the late 2010s). Sequenced on a NextSeq 550. The Human TCR Profiling Kit (MiLaboratory) was used to make UMI-labeled 5' RACE TRB cDNA libraries. Each entry corresponds to one CDR3 protein sequence from reads that TCRdb reprocessed, and DNA is not given. This specimen's table enumerates tens of thousands of distinct CDR3 sequences. Over 1.3% of the sample lies in the top ten. The specimen sequenced was naive CXCR3- CD8+ T cells from blood. The sample's cell subset or site, from its label and the paper: CD45RO-CCR7+CD27+CD95- naive CD8+ T cells lacking CXCR3 (TNR3-). The receptors derive from a human donor in good health. Some clones in this sample may be carry-over from other donors' samples.

The rearrangement uses TRBV2 and TRBJ2-3; the TCRdb call, TRBD1, lacks DNA for checking. This CDR3 has 16 residues. Germline V gene lookup returns CDR1 SNHLY and CDR2 FYNNEI. The CDR3 loop reads CASSSRGLVGTDTQYF.

The CDR3 here is CSVEGVNNEQFF. This chain uses TRBV29-1 with TRBJ2-1; TCRdb selects TRBD1, and the lack of DNA leaves this call unchecked. Germline CDR1 SQVTM, CDR2 ANQGSEA. The CDR3 has 12 residues.

The gene calls are TRBV28 and TRBJ2-7. The CDR3 has 14 amino acids. Germline loops: CDR1 MDHEN, CDR2 SYDVKM. The CDR3 protein is CASSFAGKTYEQYF. Together with reference TRBV28 and TRBJ2-7, the CDR3 gives the full variable domain: DVKVTQSSRYLVKRTGEKVFLECVQDMDHENMFWYRQDPGLGLRLIYFSYDVKMKEKGDIPEGYSVSREKKERFSLILESASTNQTSMYLCASSFAGKTYEQYFGPGTRLTVT.

The chain has TRBV4-1 and TRBJ2-3. The CDR3 spans 13 residues. CDR1 and CDR2 (germline): MGHRA, YSYEKL. The CDR3: CASSQADGDTQYF.

CDR3 loop: CASSLLFTGGSYEQYF. This chain connects TRBV4-1 to TRBJ2-7; TCRdb calls TRBD1, which cannot be checked without DNA. The germline CDR1 and CDR2 sequences are MGHRA and YSYEKL. CDR3 size: 16 residues.